This T cell receptor beta chain is from a study of cytomegalovirus exposure and HLA in healthy donors. PCR primers comprised 60 Vbeta and 13 Jbeta primers. In the authors' methods: Roughly 83 million unique TCR beta chains, approximately 11 million of them shared, were counted by a later analysis. Generated by immunoSEQ multiplex PCR, the TCRdb table keeps only in-frame clones and is missing some. That table furnishes V, J and clone size, whereas the DNA furnished D and trimming. The sample includes around 41,000 clones, under 60% seen only once; the top ten take roughly 5.6%. This CDR3 has 16 residues. Germline V gene sequence: CDR1 ENHRY, CDR2 SYGVKD. Losses at the gene ends were 3 bases for V and 0 bases for J; bases not matched to a gene: 5. This clone was recorded once. Antigen unknown. Study-level findings and limits: Analyses of presence/absence relied on an assumption of roughly uniform sequencing depth across donors. Association of 15,000 to 20,000 TCR beta sequences with HLA alleles was found at 0.05 false discovery rate in a later analysis.

The receptor's source is a man aged 55 to 70 in good health and CMV-seronegative. The sample taken for sequencing was PBMCs. The rearrangement links TRBV10-3 to TRBJ1-5; TRBD1 matches 7 bases. The CDR3 DNA reads TGTGCCATCAGTGAACACACAGGGGATAGCAATCAGCCCCAGCATTTT. It codes for CAISEHTGDSNQPQHF.